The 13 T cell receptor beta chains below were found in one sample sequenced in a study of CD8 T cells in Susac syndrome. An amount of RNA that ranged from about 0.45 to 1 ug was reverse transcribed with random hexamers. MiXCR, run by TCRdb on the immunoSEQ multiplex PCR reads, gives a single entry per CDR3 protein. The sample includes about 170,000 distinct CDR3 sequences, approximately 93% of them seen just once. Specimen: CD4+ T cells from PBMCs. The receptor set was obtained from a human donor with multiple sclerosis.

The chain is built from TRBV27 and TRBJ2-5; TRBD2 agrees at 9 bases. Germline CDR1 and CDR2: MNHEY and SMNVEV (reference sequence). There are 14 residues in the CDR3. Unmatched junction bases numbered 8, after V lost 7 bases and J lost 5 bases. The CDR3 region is CASTEAGGSETQYF. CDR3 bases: TGTGCCAGCACCGAAGCGGGAGGAAGCGAGACCCAGTACTTC.

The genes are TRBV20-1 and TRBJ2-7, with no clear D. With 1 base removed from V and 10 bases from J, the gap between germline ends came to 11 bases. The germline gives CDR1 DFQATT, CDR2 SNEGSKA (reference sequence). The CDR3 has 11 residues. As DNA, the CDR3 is TGCAGTGCTAGAGGTAACGCGGCACAGTACTTC. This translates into CSARGNAAQYF.

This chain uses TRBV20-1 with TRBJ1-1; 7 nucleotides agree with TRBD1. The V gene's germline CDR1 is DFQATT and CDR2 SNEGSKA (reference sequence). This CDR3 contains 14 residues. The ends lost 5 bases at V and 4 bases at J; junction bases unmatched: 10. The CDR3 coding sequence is TGCAGTGCTCATACTGGGACAGAAATCACTGAAGCTTTCTTT. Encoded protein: CSAHTGTEITEAFF.

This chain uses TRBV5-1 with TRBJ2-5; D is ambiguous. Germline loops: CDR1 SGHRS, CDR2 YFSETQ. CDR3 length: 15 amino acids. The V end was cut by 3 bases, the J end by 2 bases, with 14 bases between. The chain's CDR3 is CASSYSLGKQETQYF. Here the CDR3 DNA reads TGCGCCAGCAGCTACTCGTTAGGAAAACAAGAGACCCAGTACTTC.

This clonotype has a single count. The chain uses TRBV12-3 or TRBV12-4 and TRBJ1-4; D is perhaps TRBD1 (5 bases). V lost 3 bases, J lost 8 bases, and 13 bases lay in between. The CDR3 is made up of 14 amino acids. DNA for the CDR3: TGTGCCAGCAGTTTGGGGCCGCCACGAGAAAAACTGTTTTTT. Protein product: CASSLGPPREKLFF.

The chain's CDR3 is CASSLALLNTGELFF. The CDR3 DNA follows: TGTGCCAGCAGTTTAGCACTCCTAAACACCGGGGAGCTGTTTTTT. The chain combines TRBV28 with TRBJ2-2; no definite D call. Per the germline V gene, CDR1 is MDHEN and CDR2 is SYDVKM. CDR3 size: 15 residues. V lost 2 bases to trimming and J lost 2 bases, with 9 bases between them.

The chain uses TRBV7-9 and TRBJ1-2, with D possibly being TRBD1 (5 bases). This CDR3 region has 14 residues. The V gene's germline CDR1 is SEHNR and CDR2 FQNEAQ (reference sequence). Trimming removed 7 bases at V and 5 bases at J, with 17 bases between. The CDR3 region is CASIQTGTEYGYTF. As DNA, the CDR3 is TGTGCCAGCATCCAGACCGGGACGGAGTATGGCTACACCTTC.

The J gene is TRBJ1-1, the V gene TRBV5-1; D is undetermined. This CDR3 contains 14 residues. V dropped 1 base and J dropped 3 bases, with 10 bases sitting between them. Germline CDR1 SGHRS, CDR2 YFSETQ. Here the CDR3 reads CASSLFGRDTEAFF. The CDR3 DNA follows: TGCGCCAGCAGCTTGTTTGGTAGGGACACTGAAGCTTTCTTT. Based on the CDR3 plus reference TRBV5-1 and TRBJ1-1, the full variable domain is KAGVTQTPRYLIKTRGQQVTLSCSPISGHRSVSWYQQTPGQGLQFLFEYFSETQRNKGNFPGRFSGRQFSNSRSEMNVSTLELGDSALYLCASSLFGRDTEAFFGQGTRLTVV.

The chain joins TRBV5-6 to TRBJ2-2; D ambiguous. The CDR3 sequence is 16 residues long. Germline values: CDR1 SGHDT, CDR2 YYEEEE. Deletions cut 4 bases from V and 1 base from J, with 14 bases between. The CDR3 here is CASSPFRNWNTGELFF. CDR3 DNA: TGTGCCAGCAGCCCTTTCCGGAATTGGAACACCGGGGAGCTGTTTTTT.

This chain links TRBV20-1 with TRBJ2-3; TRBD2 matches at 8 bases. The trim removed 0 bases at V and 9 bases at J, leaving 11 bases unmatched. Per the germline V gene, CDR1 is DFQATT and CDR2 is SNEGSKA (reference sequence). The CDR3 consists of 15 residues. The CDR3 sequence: CSARDPRGGTGTQYF. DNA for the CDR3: TGCAGTGCTAGAGATCCTCGGGGGGGGACGGGGACGCAGTATTTT.

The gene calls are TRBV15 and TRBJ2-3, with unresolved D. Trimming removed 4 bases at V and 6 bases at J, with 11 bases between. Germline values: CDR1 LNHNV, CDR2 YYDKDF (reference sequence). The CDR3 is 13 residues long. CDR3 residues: CATSTQTGDTQYF. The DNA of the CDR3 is TGTGCCACCAGCACCCAGACCGGGGATACGCAGTATTTT.

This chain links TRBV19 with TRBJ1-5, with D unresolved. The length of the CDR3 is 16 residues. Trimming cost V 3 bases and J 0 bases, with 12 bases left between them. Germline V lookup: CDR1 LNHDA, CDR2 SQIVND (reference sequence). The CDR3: CASSMLPLYSNQPQHF. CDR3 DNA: TGTGCCAGTAGTATGTTACCCCTTTATAGCAATCAGCCCCAGCATTTT.

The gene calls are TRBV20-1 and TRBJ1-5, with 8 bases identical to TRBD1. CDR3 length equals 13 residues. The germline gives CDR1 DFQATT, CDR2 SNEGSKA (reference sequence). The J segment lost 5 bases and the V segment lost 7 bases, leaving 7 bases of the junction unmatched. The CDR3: CSVPDREDQPQHF. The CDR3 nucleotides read TGCAGTGTCCCGGACAGGGAGGATCAGCCCCAGCATTTT.